This T cell receptor beta chain was captured by sequencing in a study of cytomegalovirus exposure and HLA in healthy donors. Vbeta (60) and Jbeta (13) primers were used in the PCR. Clones were sequenced by immunoSEQ multiplex PCR, and TCRdb holds only the in-frame ones, with some missing. This table has roughly 150,000 clones, around 79% appearing once. This CDR3 comprises 14 residues. Germline V CDR1 and CDR2: GTSNPN, SVGIG (reference sequence). Trimming left V 3 bases short and J 8 bases short, with 19 bases between. The genes are TRBV30 and TRBJ1-2; TRBD1 is a possible D gene (6 bases). The sequencing input was PBMCs. This clonotype was obtained from a female donor in good health and CMV-seronegative. The CDR3: CAWSHRDRRLGYTF. In nucleotides, the CDR3 is TGTGCCTGGAGCCACCGCGACAGGCGTCTGGGCTACACCTTC.